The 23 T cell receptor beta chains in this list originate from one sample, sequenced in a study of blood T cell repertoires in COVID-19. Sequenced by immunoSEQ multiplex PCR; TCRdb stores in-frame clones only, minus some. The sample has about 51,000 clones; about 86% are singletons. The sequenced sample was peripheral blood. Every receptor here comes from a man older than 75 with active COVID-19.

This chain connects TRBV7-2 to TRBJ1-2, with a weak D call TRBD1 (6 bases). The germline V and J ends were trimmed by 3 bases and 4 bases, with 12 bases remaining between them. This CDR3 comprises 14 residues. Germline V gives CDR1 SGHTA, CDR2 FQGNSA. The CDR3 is CASSLQTGLYGYTF. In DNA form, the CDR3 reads TGTGCCAGCAGCTTGCAAACAGGGCTCTATGGCTACACCTTC. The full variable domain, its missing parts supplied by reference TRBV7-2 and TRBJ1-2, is GAGVSQSPSNKVTEKGKDVELRCDPISGHTALYWYRQSLGQGLEFLIYFQGNSAPDKSGLPSDRFSAERTGGSVSTLTIQRTQQEDSAVYLCASSLQTGLYGYTFGSGTRLTVV.

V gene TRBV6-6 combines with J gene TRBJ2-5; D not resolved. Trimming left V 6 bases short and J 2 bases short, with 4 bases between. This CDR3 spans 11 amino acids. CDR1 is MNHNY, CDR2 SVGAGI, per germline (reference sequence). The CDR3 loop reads CASSQQETQYF. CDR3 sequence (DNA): TGTGCCAGCAGCCAGCAAGAGACCCAGTACTTC.

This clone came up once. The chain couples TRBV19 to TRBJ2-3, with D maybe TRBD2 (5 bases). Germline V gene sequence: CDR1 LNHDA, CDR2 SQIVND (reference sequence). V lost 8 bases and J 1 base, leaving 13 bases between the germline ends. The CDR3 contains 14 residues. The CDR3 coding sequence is TGTGCCAGTCGCCCACCAGCGGGCACAGATACGCAGTATTTT. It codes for CASRPPAGTDTQYF.

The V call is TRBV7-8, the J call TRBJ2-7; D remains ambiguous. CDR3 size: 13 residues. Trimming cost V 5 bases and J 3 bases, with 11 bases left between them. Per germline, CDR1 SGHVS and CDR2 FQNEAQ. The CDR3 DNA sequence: TGTGCCAGCAGCCGCGGTCGCATCTACGAGCAGTACTTC. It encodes CASSRGRIYEQYF.

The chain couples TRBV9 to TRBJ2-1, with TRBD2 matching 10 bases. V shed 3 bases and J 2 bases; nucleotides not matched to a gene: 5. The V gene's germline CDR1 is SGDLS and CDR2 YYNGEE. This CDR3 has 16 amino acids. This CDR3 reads CASSESSGRTYNEQFF. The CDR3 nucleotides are TGTGCCAGCAGCGAGAGTAGCGGGAGGACCTACAATGAGCAGTTCTTC.

CDR3 in DNA: TGTGCCAGCAGCCCAACGACAGGGTTGACCTACAATGAGCAGTTCTTC. Its translation: CASSPTTGLTYNEQFF. This rearrangement joins TRBV4-2 to TRBJ2-1; 7 nucleotides match TRBD1. Trimming took 4 bases from V and 2 from J; bases not matched to a gene: 8. Germline CDR1 reads LGHNA; CDR2 reads YNFKEQ. The CDR3 is 16 amino acids.

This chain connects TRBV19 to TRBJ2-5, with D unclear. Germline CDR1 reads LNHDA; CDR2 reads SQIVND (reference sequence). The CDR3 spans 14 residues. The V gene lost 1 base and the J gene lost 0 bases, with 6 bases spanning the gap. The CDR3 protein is CASSIVSDQETQYF. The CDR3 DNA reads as TGTGCCAGTAGTATAGTATCGGACCAAGAGACCCAGTACTTC. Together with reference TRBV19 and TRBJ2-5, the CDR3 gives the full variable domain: DGGITQSPKYLFRKEGQNVTLSCEQNLNHDAMYWYRQDPGQGLRLIYYSQIVNDFQKGDIAEGYSVSREKKESFPLTVTSAQKNPTAFYLCASSIVSDQETQYFGPGTRLLVL.

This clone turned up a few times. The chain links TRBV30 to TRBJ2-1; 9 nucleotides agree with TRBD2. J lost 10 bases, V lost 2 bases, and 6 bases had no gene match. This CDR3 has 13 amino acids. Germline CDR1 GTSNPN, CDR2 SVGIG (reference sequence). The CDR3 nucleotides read TGTGCCTGGAGTTGGGGTAGCGGGAGAGAGCAGTTCTTC. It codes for CAWSWGSGREQFF.

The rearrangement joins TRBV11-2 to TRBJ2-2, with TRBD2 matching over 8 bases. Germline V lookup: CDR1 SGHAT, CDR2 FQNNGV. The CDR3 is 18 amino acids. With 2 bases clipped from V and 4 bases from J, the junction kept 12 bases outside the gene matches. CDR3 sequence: CASSLSGGAGDLTGELFF. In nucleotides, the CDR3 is TGTGCCAGCAGCTTATCTGGTGGAGCGGGAGACCTCACCGGGGAGCTGTTTTTT.

The CDR3 region has the DNA TGTGCCAGCAGCCACGGTCGGGGGTTACGAGCGGACGAGCAGTACTTC. This translates into CASSHGRGLRADEQYF. This chain connects TRBV3-1 (or the pseudogene TRBV3-2) to TRBJ2-7; tentatively, D is TRBD2 (6 bases). Germline loops: CDR1 LGHDT, CDR2 YNNKEL (reference sequence). Trimming stripped 3 bases from V and 5 bases from J, with 20 bases between. The CDR3 runs 16 residues.

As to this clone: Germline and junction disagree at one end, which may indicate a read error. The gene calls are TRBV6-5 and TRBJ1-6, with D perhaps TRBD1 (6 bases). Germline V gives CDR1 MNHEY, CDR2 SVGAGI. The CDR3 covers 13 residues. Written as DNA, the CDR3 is TGTGCCGGCAGAGGAACAGGGTATTCACCCCTCCACTTT. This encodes CAGRGTGYSPLHF.

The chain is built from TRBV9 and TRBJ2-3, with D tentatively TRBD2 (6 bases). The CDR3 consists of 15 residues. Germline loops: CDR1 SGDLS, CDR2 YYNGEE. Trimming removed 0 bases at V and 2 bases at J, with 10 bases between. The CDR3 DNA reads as TGTGCCAGCAGCGTAGATAGCGGTACCACAGATACGCAGTATTTT. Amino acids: CASSVDSGTTDTQYF.

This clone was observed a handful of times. CDR3 nucleotide sequence: TGTGCCAGTCGACAGGGTCTTGGAAACACCATATATTTT. Its protein is CASRQGLGNTIYF. The chain links TRBV19 to TRBJ1-3, with TRBD1 identical over 7 bases. Germline assignment: CDR1 LNHDA and CDR2 SQIVND (reference sequence). This CDR3 region has 13 residues. With V trimmed by 8 bases and J by 3 bases, 4 bases remained unmatched.

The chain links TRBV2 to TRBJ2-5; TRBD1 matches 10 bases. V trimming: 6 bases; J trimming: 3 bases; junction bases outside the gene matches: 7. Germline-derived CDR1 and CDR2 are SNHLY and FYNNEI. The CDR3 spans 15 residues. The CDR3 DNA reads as TGTGCCAGCAGAATGGGACAGGGGACTAAAGAGACCCAGTACTTC. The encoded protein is CASRMGQGTKETQYF.

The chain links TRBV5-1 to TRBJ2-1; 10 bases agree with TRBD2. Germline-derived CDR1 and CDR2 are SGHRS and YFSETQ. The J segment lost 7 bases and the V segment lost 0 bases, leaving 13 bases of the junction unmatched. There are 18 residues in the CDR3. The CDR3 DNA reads TGCGCCAGCAGCTTGGTACTAGCGGGAACGGGAAGCAGGAATGAGCAGTTCTTC. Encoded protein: CASSLVLAGTGSRNEQFF.

The CDR3 DNA is TGTGCCAGCAGTGCCTTGGGGCAGGGAGGATCCGGGGAGCTGTTTTTT. Residues: CASSALGQGGSGELFF. The rearrangement joins TRBV28 to TRBJ2-2; TRBD2 might be the D (6 bases). V was pared by 5 bases and J by 6 bases, with 19 bases between. Germline loops: CDR1 MDHEN, CDR2 SYDVKM. The CDR3 runs 16 residues.

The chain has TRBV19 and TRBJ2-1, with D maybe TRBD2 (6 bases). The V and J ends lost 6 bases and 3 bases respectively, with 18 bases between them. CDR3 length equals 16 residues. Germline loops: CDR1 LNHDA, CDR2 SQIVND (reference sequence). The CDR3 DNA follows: TGTGCCAGTAGCCCCCGTGGGGTAGCGGACTACAATGAGCAGTTCTTC. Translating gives CASSPRGVADYNEQFF.

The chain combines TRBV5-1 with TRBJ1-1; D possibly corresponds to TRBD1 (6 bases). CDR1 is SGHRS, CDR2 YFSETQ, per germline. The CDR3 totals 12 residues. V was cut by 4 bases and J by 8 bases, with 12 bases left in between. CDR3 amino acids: CASSPQGQEAFF. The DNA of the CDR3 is TGCGCCAGCAGCCCCCAAGGACAGGAAGCTTTCTTT.

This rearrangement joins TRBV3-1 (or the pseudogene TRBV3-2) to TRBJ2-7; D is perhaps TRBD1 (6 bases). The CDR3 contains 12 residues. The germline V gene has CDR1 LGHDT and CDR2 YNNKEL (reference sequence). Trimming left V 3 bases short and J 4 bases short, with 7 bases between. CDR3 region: CASSQTGYEQYF. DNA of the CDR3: TGTGCCAGCAGCCAGACAGGTTACGAGCAGTACTTC.

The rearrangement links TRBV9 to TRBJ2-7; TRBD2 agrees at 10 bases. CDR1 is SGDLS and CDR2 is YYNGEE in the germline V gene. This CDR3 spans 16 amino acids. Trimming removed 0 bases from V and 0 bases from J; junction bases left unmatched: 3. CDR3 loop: CASSVGSSGSSYEQYF. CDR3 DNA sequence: TGTGCCAGCAGCGTAGGTTCTAGCGGGAGCTCCTACGAGCAGTACTTC.

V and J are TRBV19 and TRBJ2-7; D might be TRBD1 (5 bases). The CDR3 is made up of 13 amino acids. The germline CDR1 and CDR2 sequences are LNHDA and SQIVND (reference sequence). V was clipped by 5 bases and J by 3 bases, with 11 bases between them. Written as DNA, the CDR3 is TGTGCCAGTAGTGTCGACAGTAGCTACGAGCAGTACTTC. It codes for CASSVDSSYEQYF.

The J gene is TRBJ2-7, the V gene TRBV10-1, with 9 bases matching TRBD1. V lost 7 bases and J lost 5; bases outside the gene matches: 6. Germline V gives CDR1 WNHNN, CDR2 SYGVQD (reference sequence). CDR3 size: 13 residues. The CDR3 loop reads CASIRQGENEQYF. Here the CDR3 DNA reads TGCGCCAGCATACGACAGGGGGAAAACGAGCAGTACTTC.

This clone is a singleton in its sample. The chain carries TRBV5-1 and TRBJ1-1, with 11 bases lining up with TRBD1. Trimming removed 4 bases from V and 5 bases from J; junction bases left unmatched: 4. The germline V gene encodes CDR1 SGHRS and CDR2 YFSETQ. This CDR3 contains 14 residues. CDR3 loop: CASSQGTGGTEAFF. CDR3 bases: TGCGCCAGCAGCCAAGGGACAGGGGGGACTGAAGCTTTCTTT. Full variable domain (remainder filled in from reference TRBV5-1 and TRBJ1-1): KAGVTQTPRYLIKTRGQQVTLSCSPISGHRSVSWYQQTPGQGLQFLFEYFSETQRNKGNFPGRFSGRQFSNSRSEMNVSTLELGDSALYLCASSQGTGGTEAFFGQGTRLTVV.